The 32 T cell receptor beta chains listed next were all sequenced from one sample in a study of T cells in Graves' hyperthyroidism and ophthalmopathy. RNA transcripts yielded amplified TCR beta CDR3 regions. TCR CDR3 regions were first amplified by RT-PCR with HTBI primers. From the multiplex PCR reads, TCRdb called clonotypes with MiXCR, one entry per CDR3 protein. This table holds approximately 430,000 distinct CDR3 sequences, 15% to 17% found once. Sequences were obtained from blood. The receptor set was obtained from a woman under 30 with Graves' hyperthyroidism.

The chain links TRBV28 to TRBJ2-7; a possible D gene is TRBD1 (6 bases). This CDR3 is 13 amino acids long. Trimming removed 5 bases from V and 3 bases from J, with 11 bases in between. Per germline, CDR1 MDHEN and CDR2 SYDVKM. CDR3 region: CASSQDSDYEQYF. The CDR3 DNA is TGTGCCAGCAGTCAGGACAGTGACTACGAGCAGTACTTC.

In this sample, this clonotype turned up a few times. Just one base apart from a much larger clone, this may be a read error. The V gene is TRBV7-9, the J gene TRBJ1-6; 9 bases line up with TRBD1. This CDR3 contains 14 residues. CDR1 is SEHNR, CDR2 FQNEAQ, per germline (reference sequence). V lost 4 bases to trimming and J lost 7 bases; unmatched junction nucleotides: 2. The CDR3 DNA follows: TGTGCCAGCAGCTCCGGGACAGGGAATTCACCCCTCCACTTT. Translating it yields CASSSGTGNSPLHF.

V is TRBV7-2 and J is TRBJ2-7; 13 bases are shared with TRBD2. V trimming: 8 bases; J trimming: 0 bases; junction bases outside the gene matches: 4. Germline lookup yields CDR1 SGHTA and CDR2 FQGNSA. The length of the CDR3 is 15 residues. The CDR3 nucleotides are TGTGCCAGCGAACTAGCGGGGGGGAGCTCCTACGAGCAGTACTTC. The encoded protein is CASELAGGSSYEQYF.

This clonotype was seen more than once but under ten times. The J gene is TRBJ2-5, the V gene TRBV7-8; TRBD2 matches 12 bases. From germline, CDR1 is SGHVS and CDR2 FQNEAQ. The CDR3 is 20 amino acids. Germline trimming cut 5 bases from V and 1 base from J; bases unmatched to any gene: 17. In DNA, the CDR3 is TGTGCCAGCAGCAAATACCAGCCGGGACTAGCGGGCTTCACCCAAGAGACCCAGTACTTC. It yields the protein CASSKYQPGLAGFTQETQYF.

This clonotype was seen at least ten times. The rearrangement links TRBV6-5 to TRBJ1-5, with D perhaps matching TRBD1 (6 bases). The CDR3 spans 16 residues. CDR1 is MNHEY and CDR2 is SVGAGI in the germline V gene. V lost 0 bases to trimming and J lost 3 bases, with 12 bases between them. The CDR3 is CASSYSRTALNQPQHF. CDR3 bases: TGTGCCAGCAGTTACTCGAGGACAGCTCTCAATCAGCCCCAGCATTTT.

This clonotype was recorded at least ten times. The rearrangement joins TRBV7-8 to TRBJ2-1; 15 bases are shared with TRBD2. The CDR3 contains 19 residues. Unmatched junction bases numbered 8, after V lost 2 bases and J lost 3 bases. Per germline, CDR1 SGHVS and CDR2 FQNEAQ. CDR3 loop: CASSLPGLAGGASYNEQFF. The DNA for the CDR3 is TGTGCCAGCAGCTTACCCGGACTAGCGGGGGGGGCGAGCTACAATGAGCAGTTCTTC. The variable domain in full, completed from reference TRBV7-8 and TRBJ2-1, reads GAGVSQSPRYKVAKRGQDVALRCDPISGHVSLFWYQQALGQGPEFLTYFQNEAQLDKSGLPSDRFFAERPEGSVSTLKIQRTQQEDSAVYLCASSLPGLAGGASYNEQFFGPGTRLTVL.

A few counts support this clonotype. CDR3 DNA: TGCGCCAGCAGTCCGAACAGACTCAAGGGAAATGAGCAGTTCTTC. It yields the protein CASSPNRLKGNEQFF. The chain couples TRBV4-1 to TRBJ2-1; D remains unclear. V was cut by 6 bases and J by 7 bases, with 19 bases left in between. The germline V gene has CDR1 MGHRA and CDR2 YSYEKL. The CDR3 spans 15 residues.

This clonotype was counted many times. The CDR3 nucleotides are TGCAGTGCTAGAGCCACAGGGCAGAGTTTAGGCAATGAGCAGTTCTTC. Protein sequence: CSARATGQSLGNEQFF. The chain carries TRBV20-1 and TRBJ2-1, with D tentatively TRBD1 (6 bases). V lost 1 base and J lost 6, with 19 bases in between. This CDR3 contains 16 residues. The germline gives CDR1 DFQATT, CDR2 SNEGSKA (reference sequence).

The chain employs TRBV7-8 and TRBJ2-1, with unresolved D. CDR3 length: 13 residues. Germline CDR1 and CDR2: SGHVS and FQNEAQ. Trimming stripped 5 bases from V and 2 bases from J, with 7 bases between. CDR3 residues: CASSHNPYNEQFF. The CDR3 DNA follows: TGTGCCAGCAGCCACAATCCCTACAATGAGCAGTTCTTC.

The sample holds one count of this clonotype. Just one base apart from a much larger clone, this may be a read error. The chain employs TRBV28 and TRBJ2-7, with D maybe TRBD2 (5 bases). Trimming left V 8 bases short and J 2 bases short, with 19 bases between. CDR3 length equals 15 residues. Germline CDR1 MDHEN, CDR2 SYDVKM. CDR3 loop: CASGERAGRAYEQYF. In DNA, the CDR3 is TGTGCCAGCGGTGAGAGGGCTGGTCGGGCCTACGAGCAGTACTTC.

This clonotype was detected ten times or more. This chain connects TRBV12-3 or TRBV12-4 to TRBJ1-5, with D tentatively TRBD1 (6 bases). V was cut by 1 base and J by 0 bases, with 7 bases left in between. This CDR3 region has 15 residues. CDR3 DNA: TGTGCCAGCAGTTTAGGACAGGCTAGCAATCAGCCCCAGCATTTT. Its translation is CASSLGQASNQPQHF.

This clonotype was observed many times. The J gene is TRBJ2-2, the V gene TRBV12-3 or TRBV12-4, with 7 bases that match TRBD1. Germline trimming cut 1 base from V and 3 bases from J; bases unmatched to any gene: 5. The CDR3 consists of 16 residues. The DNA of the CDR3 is TGTGCCAGCAGTTTAGGACAGGGCTTCCACACCGGGGAGCTGTTTTTT. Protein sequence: CASSLGQGFHTGELFF.

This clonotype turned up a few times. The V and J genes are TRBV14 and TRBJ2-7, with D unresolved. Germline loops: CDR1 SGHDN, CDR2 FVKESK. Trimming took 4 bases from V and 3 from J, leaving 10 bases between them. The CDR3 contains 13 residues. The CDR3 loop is CASSLGWNYEQYF. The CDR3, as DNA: TGTGCCAGCAGCCTAGGGTGGAACTACGAGCAGTACTTC.

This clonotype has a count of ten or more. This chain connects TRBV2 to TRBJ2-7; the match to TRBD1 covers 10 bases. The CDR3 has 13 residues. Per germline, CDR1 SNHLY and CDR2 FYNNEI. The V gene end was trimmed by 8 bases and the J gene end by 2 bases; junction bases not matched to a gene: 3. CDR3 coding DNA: TGTGCCAGCCGGGACAGGGGTACCTACGAGCAGTACTTC. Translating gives CASRDRGTYEQYF.

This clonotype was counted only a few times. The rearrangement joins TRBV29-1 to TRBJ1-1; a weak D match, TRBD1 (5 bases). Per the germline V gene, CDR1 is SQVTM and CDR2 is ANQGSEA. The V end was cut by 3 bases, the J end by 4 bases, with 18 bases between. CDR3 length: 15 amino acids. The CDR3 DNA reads TGCAGCGTTGAGTCCTCCGGGGCGGTGTGCACTGAAGCTTTCTTT. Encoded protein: CSVESSGAVCTEAFF.

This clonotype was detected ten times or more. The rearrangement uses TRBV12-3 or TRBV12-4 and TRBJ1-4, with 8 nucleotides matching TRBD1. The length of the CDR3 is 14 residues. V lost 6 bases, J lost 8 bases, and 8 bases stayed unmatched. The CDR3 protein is CASRSQTGVEKLFF. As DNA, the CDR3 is TGTGCCAGCAGATCCCAGACAGGGGTCGAAAAACTGTTTTTT.

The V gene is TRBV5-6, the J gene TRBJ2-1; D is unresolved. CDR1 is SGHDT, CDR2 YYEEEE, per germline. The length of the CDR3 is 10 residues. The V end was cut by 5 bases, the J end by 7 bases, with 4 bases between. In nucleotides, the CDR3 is TGTGCCAGCAGAGTGAATGAGCAGTTCTTC. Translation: CASRVNEQFF.

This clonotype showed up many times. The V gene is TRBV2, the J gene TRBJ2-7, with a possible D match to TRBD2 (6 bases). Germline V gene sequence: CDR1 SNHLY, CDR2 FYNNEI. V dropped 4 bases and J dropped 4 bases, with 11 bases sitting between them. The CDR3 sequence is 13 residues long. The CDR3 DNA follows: TGTGCCAGCAGTGGGGGTAGCGGATACGAGCAGTACTTC. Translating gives CASSGGSGYEQYF.

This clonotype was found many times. CDR3 in DNA: TGTGCCACCAGTGACACCGGGACAGGCCACACAGATACGCAGTATTTT. Its translation is CATSDTGTGHTDTQYF. J is TRBJ2-3 and V is TRBV24-1, with 8 positions matching TRBD1. The junction had 7 bases not matched to a gene; V was cut back by 4 bases and J by 2 bases. This CDR3 is 16 amino acids long. Germline V CDR1 and CDR2: KGHDR, SFDVKD.

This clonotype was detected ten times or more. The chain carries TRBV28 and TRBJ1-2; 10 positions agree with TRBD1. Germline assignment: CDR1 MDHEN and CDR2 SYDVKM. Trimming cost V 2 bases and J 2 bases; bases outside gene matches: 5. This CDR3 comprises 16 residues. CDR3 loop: CASSLAGQGINYGYTF. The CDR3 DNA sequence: TGTGCCAGCAGTTTAGCGGGACAGGGGATCAACTATGGCTACACCTTC.

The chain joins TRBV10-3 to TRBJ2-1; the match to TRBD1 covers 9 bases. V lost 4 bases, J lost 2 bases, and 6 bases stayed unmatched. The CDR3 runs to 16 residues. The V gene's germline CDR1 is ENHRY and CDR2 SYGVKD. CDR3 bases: TGTGCCATCAGTGGAGGGGGGACAGGGCCCTACAATGAGCAGTTCTTC. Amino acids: CAISGGGTGPYNEQFF.

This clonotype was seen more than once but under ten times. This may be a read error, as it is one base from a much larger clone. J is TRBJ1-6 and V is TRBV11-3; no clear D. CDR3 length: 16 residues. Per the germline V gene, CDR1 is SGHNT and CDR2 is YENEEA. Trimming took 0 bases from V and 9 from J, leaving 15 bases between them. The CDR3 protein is CASSLDSAPAGSPLHF. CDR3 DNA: TGTGCCAGCAGCTTAGATAGCGCGCCTGCAGGTTCACCCCTCCACTTT.

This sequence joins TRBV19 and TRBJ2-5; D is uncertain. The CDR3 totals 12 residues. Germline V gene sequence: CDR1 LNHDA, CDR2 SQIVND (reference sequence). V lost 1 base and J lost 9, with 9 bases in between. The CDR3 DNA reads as TGTGCCAGTAGTATAGGGGGTGGGGCCCAGTACTTC. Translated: CASSIGGGAQYF.

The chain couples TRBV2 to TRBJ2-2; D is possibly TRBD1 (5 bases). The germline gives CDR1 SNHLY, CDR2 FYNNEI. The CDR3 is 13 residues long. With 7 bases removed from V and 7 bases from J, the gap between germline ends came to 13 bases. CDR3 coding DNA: TGTGCCAGCACTTGGACAAACGGCGGGGAGCTGTTTTTT. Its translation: CASTWTNGGELFF.

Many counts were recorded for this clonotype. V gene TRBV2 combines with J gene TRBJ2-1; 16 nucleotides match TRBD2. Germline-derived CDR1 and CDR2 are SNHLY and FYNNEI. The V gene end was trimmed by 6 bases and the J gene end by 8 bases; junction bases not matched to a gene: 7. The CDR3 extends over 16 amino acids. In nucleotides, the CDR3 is TGTGCCAGCAGGAGGGGGACTAGCGGGGGGGACCATGAGCAGTTCTTC. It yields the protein CASRRGTSGGDHEQFF. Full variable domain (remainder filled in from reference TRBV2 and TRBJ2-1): EPEVTQTPSHQVTQMGQEVILRCVPISNHLYFYWYRQILGQKVEFLVSFYNNEISEKSEIFDDQFSVERPDGSNFTLKIRSTKLEDSAMYFCASRRGTSGGDHEQFFGPGTRLTVL.

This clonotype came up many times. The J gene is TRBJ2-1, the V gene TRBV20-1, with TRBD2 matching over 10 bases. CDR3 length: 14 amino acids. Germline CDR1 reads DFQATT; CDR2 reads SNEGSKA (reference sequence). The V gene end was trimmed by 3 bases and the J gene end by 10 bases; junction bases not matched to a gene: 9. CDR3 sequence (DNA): TGCAGTGCTAGGAACCCTAGCGGGAGAGTCGAGCAGTTCTTC. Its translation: CSARNPSGRVEQFF.

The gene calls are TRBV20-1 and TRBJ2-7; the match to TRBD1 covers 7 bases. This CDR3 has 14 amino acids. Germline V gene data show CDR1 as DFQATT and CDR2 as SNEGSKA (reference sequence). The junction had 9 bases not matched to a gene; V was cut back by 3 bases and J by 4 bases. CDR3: CSASPRTGQYEQYF. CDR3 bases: TGCAGTGCTAGCCCCAGGACAGGACAATACGAGCAGTACTTC.

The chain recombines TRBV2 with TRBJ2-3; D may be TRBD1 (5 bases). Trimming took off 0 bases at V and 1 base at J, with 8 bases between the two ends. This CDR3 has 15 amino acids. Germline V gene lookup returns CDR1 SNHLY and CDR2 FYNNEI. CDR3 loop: CASSEAGRGTDTQYF. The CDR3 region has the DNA TGTGCCAGCAGTGAAGCTGGCAGGGGCACAGATACGCAGTATTTT.

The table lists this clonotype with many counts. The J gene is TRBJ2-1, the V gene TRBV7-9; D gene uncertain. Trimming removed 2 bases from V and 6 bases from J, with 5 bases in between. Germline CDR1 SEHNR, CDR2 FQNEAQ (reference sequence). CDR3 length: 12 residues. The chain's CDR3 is CASSLILNEQFF. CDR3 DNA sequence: TGTGCCAGCAGCTTAATTCTCAATGAGCAGTTCTTC. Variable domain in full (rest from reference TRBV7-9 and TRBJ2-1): DTGVSQNPRHKITKRGQNVTFRCDPISEHNRLYWYRQTLGQGPEFLTYFQNEAQLEKSRLLSDRFSAERPKGSFSTLEIQRTEQGDSAMYLCASSLILNEQFFGPGTRLTVL.

CDR3 amino acids: CASSDTGDFNEQFF. For the CDR3, the DNA is TGTGCCAGCAGCGATACAGGGGATTTCAATGAGCAGTTCTTC. The chain recombines TRBV9 with TRBJ2-1, with 7 bases fitting TRBD1. This CDR3 is 14 amino acids long. Trimming cost V 3 bases and J 6 bases; bases outside gene matches: 6. Germline values: CDR1 SGDLS, CDR2 YYNGEE.

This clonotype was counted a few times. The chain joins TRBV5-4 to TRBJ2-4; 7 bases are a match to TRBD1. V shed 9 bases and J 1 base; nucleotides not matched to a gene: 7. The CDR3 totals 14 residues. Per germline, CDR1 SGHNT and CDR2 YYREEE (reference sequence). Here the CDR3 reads CATYDREAKNIQYF. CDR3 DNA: TGTGCCACCTATGACAGGGAGGCCAAAAACATTCAGTACTTC.

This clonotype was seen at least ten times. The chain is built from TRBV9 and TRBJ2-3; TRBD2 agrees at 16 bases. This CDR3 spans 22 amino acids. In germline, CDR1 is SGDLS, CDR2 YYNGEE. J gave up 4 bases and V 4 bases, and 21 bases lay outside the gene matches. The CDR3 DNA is TGTGCCAGCAGCCAACACATAGCCGGGACTAGCGGGAGGGGGCAGATGGCAGATACGCAGTATTTT. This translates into CASSQHIAGTSGRGQMADTQYF.